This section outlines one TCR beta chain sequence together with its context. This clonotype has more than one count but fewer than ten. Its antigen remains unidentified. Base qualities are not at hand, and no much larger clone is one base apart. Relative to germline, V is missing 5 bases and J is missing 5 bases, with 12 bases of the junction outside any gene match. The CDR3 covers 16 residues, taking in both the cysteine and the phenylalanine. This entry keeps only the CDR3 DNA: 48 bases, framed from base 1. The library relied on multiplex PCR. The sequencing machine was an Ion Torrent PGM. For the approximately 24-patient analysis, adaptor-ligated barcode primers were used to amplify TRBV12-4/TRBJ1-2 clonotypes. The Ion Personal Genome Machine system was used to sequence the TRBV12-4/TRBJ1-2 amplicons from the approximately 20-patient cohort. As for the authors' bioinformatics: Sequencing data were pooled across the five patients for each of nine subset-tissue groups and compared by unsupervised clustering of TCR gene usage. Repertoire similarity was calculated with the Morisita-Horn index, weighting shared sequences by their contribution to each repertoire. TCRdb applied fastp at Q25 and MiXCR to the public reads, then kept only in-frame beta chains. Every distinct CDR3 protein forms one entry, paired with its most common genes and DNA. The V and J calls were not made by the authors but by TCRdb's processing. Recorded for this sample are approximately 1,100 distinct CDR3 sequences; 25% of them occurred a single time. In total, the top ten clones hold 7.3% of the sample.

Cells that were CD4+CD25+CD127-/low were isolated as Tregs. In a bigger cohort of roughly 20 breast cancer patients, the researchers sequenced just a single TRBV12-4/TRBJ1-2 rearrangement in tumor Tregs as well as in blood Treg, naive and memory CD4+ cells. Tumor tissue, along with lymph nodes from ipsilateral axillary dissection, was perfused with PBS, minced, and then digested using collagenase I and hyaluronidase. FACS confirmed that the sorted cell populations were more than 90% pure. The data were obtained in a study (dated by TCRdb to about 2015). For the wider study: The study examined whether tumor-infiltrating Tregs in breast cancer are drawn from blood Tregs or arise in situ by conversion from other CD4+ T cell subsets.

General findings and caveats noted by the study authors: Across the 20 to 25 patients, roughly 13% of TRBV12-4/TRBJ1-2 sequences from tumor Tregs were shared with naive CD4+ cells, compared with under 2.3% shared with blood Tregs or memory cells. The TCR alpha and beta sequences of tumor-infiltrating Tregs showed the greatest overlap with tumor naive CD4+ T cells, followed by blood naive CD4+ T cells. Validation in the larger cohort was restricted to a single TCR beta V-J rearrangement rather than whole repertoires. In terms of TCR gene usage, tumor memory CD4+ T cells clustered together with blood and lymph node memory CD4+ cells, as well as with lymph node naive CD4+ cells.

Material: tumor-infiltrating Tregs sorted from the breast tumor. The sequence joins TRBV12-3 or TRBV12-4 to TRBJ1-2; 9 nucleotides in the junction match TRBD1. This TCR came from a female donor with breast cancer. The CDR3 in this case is CASSAGTGKGGYGYTF. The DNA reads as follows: TGTGCCAGCAGTGCCGGGACAGGGAAAGGAGGGTATGGCTACACCTTC.